One and the same sample provided the 3 T cell receptor beta chains below, sequenced in a study of blood T cell repertoires in COVID-19. Produced via immunoSEQ multiplex PCR; TCRdb's table is partial and in-frame only. The sample holds around 90,000 clones; 88% are singletons and the top ten take around 2%. The material sequenced was peripheral blood. The receptors stem from a man in his fifties or sixties with COVID-19, enrolled during active disease.

V usage is TRBV5-4 and J usage is TRBJ2-7; TRBD1 matches 8 bases. Germline V lookup: CDR1 SGHNT, CDR2 YYREEE (reference sequence). The CDR3 covers 14 residues. The V gene end was trimmed by 4 bases and the J gene end by 4 bases; junction bases not matched to a gene: 7. CDR3 nucleotides: TGTGCCAGCAGCCCGGACAGGGAAGGTTACGAGCAGTACTTC. This codes for CASSPDREGYEQYF.

V usage is TRBV7-9 and J usage is TRBJ1-1, with 7 bases fitting TRBD1. V lost 1 base and J lost 1; bases outside the gene matches: 6. This CDR3 spans 16 amino acids. In germline, CDR1 is SEHNR, CDR2 FQNEAQ (reference sequence). The CDR3 sequence is CASSLGGRGWNTEAFF. CDR3 coding DNA: TGTGCCAGCAGCTTAGGTGGCAGGGGGTGGAACACTGAAGCTTTCTTT.

The chain recombines TRBV27 with TRBJ2-1, with D possibly matching TRBD2 (7 bases). Deletions cut 6 bases from V and 6 bases from J, with 21 bases between. The CDR3 has 16 residues. Germline values: CDR1 MNHEY, CDR2 SMNVEV (reference sequence). The DNA of the CDR3 is TGTGCCAGCAGAAAGGCTGGGGGCGGGGGACGCAATGAGCAGTTCTTC. This sequence encodes CASRKAGGGGRNEQFF.